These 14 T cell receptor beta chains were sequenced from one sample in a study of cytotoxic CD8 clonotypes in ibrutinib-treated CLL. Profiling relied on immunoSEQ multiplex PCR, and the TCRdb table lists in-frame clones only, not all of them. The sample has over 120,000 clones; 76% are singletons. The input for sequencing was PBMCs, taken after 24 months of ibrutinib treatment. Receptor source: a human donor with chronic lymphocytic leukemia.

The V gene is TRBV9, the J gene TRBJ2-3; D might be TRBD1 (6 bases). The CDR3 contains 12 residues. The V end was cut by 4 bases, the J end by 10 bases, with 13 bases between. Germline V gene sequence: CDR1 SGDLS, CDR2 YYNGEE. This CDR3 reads CASSPESGAQYF. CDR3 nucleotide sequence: TGTGCCAGCAGCCCCGAGTCAGGGGCGCAGTATTTT.

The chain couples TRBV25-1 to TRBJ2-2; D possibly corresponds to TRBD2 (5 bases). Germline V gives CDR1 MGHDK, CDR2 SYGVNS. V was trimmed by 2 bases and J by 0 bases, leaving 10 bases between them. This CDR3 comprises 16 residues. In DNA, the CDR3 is TGTGCCAGCAGTGAAGTCCTCGGGGCGAACACCGGGGAGCTGTTTTTT. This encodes CASSEVLGANTGELFF.

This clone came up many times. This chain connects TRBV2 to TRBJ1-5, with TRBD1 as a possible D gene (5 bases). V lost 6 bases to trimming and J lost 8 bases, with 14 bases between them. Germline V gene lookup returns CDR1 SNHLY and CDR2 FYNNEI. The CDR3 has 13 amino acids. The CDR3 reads CASRLRDRKPQHF. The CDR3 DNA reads TGTGCCAGCAGGTTGAGGGACCGCAAGCCCCAGCATTTT.

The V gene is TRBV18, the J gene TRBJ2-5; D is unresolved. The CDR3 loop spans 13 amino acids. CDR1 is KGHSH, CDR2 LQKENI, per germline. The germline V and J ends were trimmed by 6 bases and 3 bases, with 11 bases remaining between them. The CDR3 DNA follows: TGTGCCAGCTCCCTCGGGCCCAAAGAGACCCAGTACTTC. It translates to CASSLGPKETQYF.

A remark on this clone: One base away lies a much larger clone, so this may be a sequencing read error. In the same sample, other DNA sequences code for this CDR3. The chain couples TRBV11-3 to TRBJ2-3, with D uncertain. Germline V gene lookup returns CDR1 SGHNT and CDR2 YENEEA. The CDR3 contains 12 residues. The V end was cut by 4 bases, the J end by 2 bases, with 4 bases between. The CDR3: CASSSHTDTQYF. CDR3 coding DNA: TGTGCCAGCAGCTCGCACACAGATACGCAGTATTTT.

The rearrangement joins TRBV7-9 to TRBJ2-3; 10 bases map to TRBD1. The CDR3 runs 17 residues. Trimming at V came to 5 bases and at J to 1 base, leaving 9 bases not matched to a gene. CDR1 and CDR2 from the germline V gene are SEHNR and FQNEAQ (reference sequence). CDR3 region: CASSEAAGTGGTDTQYF. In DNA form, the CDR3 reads TGTGCCAGCAGCGAGGCGGCGGGGACAGGGGGCACAGATACGCAGTATTTT.

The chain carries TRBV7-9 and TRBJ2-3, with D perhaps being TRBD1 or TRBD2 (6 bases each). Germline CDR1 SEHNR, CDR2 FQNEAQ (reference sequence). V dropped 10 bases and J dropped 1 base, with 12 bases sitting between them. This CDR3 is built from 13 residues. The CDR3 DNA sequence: TGTGCCACCCAAGGGGGGCGCACAGATACGCAGTATTTT. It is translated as CATQGGRTDTQYF.

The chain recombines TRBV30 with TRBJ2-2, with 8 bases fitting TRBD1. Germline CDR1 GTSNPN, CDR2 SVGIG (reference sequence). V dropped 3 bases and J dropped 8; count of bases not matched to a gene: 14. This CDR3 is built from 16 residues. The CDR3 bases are TGTGCCTGGAGACGACAGGGGTTTGGCCGAGTTGGGGAGCTGTTTTTT. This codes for CAWRRQGFGRVGELFF.

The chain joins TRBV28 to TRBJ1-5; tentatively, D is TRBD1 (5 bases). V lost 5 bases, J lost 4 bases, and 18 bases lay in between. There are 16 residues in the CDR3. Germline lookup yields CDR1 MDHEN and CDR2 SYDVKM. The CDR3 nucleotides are TGTGCCAGCAGTCCCCCCCCAGGGCTTTGGAATCAGCCCCAGCATTTT. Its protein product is CASSPPPGLWNQPQHF.

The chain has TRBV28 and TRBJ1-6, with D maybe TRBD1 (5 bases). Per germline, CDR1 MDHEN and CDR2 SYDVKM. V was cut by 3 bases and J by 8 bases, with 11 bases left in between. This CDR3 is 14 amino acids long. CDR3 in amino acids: CASSFPQGYSPLHF. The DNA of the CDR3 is TGTGCCAGCAGTTTCCCGCAGGGTTATTCACCCCTCCACTTT.

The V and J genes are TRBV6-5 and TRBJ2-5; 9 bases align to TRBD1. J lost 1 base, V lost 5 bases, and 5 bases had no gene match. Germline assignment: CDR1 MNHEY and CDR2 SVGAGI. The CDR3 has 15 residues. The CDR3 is CASSPGTGTQETQYF. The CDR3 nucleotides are TGTGCCAGCAGTCCTGGGACAGGGACCCAAGAGACCCAGTACTTC.

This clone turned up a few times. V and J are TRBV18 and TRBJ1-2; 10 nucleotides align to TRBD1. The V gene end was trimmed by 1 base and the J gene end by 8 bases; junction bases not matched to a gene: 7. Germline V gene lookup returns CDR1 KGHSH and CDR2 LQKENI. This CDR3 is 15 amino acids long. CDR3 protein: CASSPRRQGASGYTF. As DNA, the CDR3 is TGTGCCAGCTCACCACGACGACAGGGGGCGTCGGGCTACACCTTC. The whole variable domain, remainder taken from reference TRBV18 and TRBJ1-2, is NAGVMQNPRHLVRRRGQEARLRCSPMKGHSHVYWYRQLPEEGLKFMVYLQKENIIDESGMPKERFSAEFPKEGPSILRIQQVVRGDSAAYFCASSPRRQGASGYTFGSGTRLTVV.

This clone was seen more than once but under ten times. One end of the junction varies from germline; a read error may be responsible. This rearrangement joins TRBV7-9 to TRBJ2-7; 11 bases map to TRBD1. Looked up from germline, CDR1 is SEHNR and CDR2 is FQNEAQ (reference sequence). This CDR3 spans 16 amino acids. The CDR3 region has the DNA TGTGCCAGCAGCCTAGCCGGGACAGGGGGAACTAGGGAGCAGTACTTC. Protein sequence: CASSLAGTGGTREQYF.

The CDR3 DNA sequence: TGTGCCAGCAGTGAAGCGAGGGCAGGACTCTCTGGAAACACCATATATTTT. Amino acids: CASSEARAGLSGNTIYF. V is TRBV2 and J is TRBJ1-3; D is uncertain. Germline lookup yields CDR1 SNHLY and CDR2 FYNNEI. Deletions cut 0 bases from V and 0 bases from J, with 12 bases between. The CDR3 is made up of 17 amino acids.